This T cell receptor beta chain was profiled in a study of spatial heterogeneity in lung cancer. This clonotype is termed medium-sized. Germline V lookup: CDR1 MDHEN, CDR2 SYDVKM. The junction had 5 bases not matched to a gene; V was cut back by 3 bases and J by 9 bases. The CDR3 spans 14 residues. MiXCR, applied by TCRdb to the 5' RACE reads, yields one record per CDR3 protein. The data hold about 17,000 distinct CDR3 sequences, with around 21% observed a single time. As to time point: sample taken at primary tumor resection. Researchers sequenced whole RNA taken from tumor, nontumor lung or frozen PBMC without sorting.

This TCR came from a female donor with early-stage non-small cell lung cancer. This sample comprised PBMCs, obtained at surgery. V usage is TRBV28 and J usage is TRBJ1-4, with TRBD1 matching 9 bases. Here the CDR3 DNA reads TGTGCCAGCAGTTTTGGAGGGACAGGGAAAAAACTGTTTTTT. This codes for CASSFGGTGKKLFF.